This T cell receptor (beta chain) comes out of a study of control samples from healthy donors and cancer patients. The V end lost 1 base, the J end lost 5 bases, and 11 bases lay between the germline ends. The CDR3 sequence is 14 residues long. The V gene's germline CDR1 is SNHLY and CDR2 FYNNEI. TCRdb keeps only in-frame clones here, not all; method: immunoSEQ multiplex PCR. The sample lists about 130,000 clones; roughly 92% were seen once. This chain uses TRBV2 with TRBJ1-1, with D perhaps TRBD1 (5 bases). This receptor was identified in a man older than 75 with head and neck cancer. The source material was PBMCs. CDR3 loop: CASSEVRGGTEAFF. For the CDR3, the DNA is TGTGCCAGCAGTGAAGTTCGGGGGGGAACTGAAGCTTTCTTT.